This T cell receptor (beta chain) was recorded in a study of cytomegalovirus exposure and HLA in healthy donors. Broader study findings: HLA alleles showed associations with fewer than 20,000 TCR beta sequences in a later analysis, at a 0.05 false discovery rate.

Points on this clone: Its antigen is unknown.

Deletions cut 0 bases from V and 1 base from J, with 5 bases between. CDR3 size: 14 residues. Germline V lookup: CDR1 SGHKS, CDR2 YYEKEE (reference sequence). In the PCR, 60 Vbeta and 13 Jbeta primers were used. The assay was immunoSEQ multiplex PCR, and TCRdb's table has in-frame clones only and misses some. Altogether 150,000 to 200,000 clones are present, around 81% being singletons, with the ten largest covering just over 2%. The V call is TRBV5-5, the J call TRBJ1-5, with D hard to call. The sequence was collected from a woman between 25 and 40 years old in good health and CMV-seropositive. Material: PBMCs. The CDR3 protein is CASSLGPSNQPQHF. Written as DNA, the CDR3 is TGTGCCAGCAGCTTGGGGCCGAGCAATCAGCCCCAGCATTTT. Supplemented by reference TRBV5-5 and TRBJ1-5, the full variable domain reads DAGVTQSPTHLIKTRGQQVTLRCSPISGHKSVSWYQQVLGQGPQFIFQYYEKEERGRGNFPDRFSARQFPNYSSELNVNALLLGDSALYLCASSLGPSNQPQHFGDGTRLSIL.